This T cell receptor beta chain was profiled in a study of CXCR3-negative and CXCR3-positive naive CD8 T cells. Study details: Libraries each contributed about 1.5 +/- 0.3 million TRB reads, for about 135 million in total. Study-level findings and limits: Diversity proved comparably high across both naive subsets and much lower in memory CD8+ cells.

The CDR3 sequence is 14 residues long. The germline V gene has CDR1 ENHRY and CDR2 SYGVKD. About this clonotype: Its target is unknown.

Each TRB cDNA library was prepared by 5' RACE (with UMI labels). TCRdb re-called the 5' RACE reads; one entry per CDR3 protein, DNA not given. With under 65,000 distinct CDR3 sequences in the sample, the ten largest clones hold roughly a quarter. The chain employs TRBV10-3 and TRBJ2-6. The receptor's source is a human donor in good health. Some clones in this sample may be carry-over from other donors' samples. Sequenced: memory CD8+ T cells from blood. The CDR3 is CAISRSSGANVLTF.